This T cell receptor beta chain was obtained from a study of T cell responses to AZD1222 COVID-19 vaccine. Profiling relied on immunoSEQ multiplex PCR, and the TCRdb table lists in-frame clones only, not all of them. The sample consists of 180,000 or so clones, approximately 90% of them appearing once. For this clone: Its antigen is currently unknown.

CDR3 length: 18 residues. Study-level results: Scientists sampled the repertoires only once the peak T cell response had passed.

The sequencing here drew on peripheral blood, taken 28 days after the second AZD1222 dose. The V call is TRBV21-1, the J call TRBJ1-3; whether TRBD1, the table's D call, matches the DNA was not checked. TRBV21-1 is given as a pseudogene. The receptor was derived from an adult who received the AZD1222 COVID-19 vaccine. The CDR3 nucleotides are TGTGCCAGCAGCAACCTCAATTCAGGGGGCGGTGGTGGAAACACCATATATTTT. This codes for CASSNLNSGGGGGNTIYF.